Following are 3 T cell receptor beta chains from one sample sequenced in a study of T cells expressing NK-cell markers. From its re-call of the 5' RACE reads, TCRdb lists each CDR3 protein once, without DNA. Seen in this sample are approximately 460,000 distinct CDR3 sequences; the ten most common clones hold roughly 7.2%. The sample comprised blood T cells: a sorted CD56 or NKG2C T cell subset, CD4+ or CD8+ T cells, or bulk PBMC T cells (not recorded which). The receptors come from a woman aged 18 to 69 in good health.

This chain uses TRBV20-1 with TRBJ1-2; with no DNA, the TCRdb D assignment of TRBD1 cannot be verified. The V gene's germline CDR1 is DFQATT and CDR2 SNEGSKA (reference sequence). This CDR3 spans 12 amino acids. CDR3 loop: CSARTGSYGYTF.

The chain recombines TRBV28 with TRBJ2-7; TCRdb returns TRBD1, unconfirmable since there is no DNA. The CDR3 has 15 residues. Germline V CDR1 and CDR2: MDHEN, SYDVKM. This CDR3 reads CASSPSRAGTTEQYF.

The rearrangement uses TRBV5-1 and TRBJ2-3; the TCRdb D gene call, TRBD2, has no DNA to confirm it. This CDR3 region has 15 residues. CDR1 and CDR2 from the germline V gene are SGHRS and YFSETQ. The CDR3: CASSTLAGDGGAQYF.